Below, 2 T cell receptor beta chains from the same sample are listed, as sequenced in a study of T cells in Graves' hyperthyroidism and ophthalmopathy. It was RNA transcripts that yielded the amplified TCR beta CDR3 regions. The HTBI primer set was used in a first-round RT-PCR of the TCR CDR3. TCRdb used MiXCR to reprocess the multiplex PCR reads, holding one entry per CDR3 protein. The top ten hold approximately 30% of the sample, which has 500,000 or so distinct CDR3 sequences, 15% to 20% seen once. The specimen sequenced was blood. The origin of the receptors is a woman in her 30s with Graves' ophthalmopathy.

The J gene is TRBJ2-2, the V gene TRBV5-6; D is uncertain. The CDR3 consists of 14 residues. V lost 2 bases and J 2 bases, leaving 7 bases between the germline ends. Germline V gene sequence: CDR1 SGHDT, CDR2 YYEEEE. The CDR3 DNA reads TGTGCCAGCAGCTTTGTCGCTAACACCGGGGAGCTGTTTTTT. It codes for CASSFVANTGELFF.

The CDR3: CASSSPVDAWPQHF. Written as DNA, the CDR3 is TGTGCCAGCAGTTCGCCCGTGGATGCGTGGCCCCAGCATTTT. The chain joins TRBV6-2 or TRBV6-3 to TRBJ1-5; the D is unclear. V was shortened by 4 bases and J by 9 bases, with 16 bases between the two germline ends. This CDR3 spans 14 amino acids. CDR1 is MNHEY and CDR2 is SVGEGT in the germline V gene.